Following are 13 T cell receptor beta chains from one sample sequenced in a study of T cell responses to AZD1222 COVID-19 vaccine. Clones were read by immunoSEQ multiplex PCR, and TCRdb kept only the in-frame ones, dropping some. Of 99,000 or so clones detected, around 87% appear once; the ten largest clones hold about 2.5%. Specimen: peripheral blood, collected on day 0 of AZD1222 vaccination. The receptors were sampled from an adult in good health.

The V call is TRBV5-4, the J call TRBJ2-7; possible D gene TRBD2, 5 bases. Trimming took off 0 bases at V and 5 bases at J, with 9 bases between the two ends. This CDR3 spans 13 amino acids. Germline values: CDR1 SGHNT, CDR2 YYREEE (reference sequence). CDR3: CASSLEPGNEQYF. Written as DNA, the CDR3 is TGTGCCAGCAGCTTGGAGCCGGGAAACGAGCAGTACTTC. Together with reference TRBV5-4 and TRBJ2-7, the CDR3 gives the full variable domain: ETGVTQSPTHLIKTRGQQVTLRCSSQSGHNTVSWYQQALGQGPQFIFQYYREEENGRGNFPPRFSGLQFPNYSSELNVNALELDDSALYLCASSLEPGNEQYFGPGTRLTVT.

The chain's CDR3 is CASSSGVSGTEAFF. The CDR3 nucleotides read TGTGCCAGCAGCTCAGGGGTCTCGGGTACGGAGGCTTTCTTT. The gene calls are TRBV3-1 (or the pseudogene TRBV3-2) and TRBJ1-1; possibly TRBD1 for D (6 bases). The CDR3 runs to 14 residues. V was cut by 5 bases and J by 11 bases, with 21 bases left in between. Germline values: CDR1 LGHDT, CDR2 YNNKEL (reference sequence).

The chain recombines TRBV2 with TRBJ1-5; D not certain. The CDR3 is 11 amino acids. Trimming cost V 5 bases and J 5 bases, with 4 bases left between them. Germline V gene sequence: CDR1 SNHLY, CDR2 FYNNEI. In DNA, the CDR3 is TGTGCCAGCAGTTTGGATCAGCCCCAGCATTTT. Translation gives CASSLDQPQHF.

This clone was observed a single time. The genes are TRBV3-1 (or the pseudogene TRBV3-2) and TRBJ2-7, with TRBD2 matching over 7 bases. Germline V lookup: CDR1 LGHDT, CDR2 YNNKEL (reference sequence). CDR3 length: 18 residues. V shed 0 bases and J 3 bases; nucleotides not matched to a gene: 14. The CDR3 here is CASSQDPMTSSSFYEQYF. The CDR3 nucleotides are TGTGCCAGCAGCCAAGACCCTATGACTAGCAGTTCCTTCTACGAGCAGTACTTC.

This clone was counted a few times. The chain joins TRBV5-6 to TRBJ2-2, with TRBD1 identical over 7 bases. CDR1 is SGHDT and CDR2 is YYEEEE in the germline V gene. V lost 4 bases and J lost 4; bases outside the gene matches: 10. The CDR3 loop spans 16 amino acids. The CDR3 coding sequence is TGTGCCAGCAGCATTTTACAGGGGCCCCTCACCGGGGAGCTGTTTTTT. This encodes CASSILQGPLTGELFF.

In this sample, this clone turned up a few times. This CDR3 reads CASSERGTAYNEQFF. The DNA of the CDR3 is TGTGCCAGCAGTGAACGGGGCACCGCCTACAATGAGCAGTTCTTC. The V call is TRBV6-1, the J call TRBJ2-1; D tentatively fits TRBD1 or TRBD2 (5 bases each). V was clipped by 2 bases and J by 2 bases, with 10 bases between them. The CDR3 loop spans 15 amino acids. Germline values: CDR1 MNHNS, CDR2 SASEGT.

The chain couples TRBV5-1 to TRBJ2-7, with D perhaps TRBD1 or TRBD2 (7 bases each). Germline CDR1 and CDR2: SGHRS and YFSETQ. The V end lost 2 bases, the J end lost 3 bases, and 18 bases lay between the germline ends. CDR3 length: 16 residues. The CDR3 DNA follows: TGCGCCAGCAGCTTTGGTACTGGGGGGGACAGCTACGAGCAGTACTTC. Translating gives CASSFGTGGDSYEQYF.

The chain carries TRBV12-3 or TRBV12-4 and TRBJ2-2; D is uncertain. The CDR3 runs to 13 residues. Trimming took 4 bases from V and 5 from J, leaving 8 bases between them. In nucleotides, the CDR3 is TGTGCCAGCAGTTCTAGAAGGACCGGGGAGCTGTTTTTT. Amino acid sequence: CASSSRRTGELFF.

The rearrangement uses TRBV9 and TRBJ2-1; TRBD1 agrees at 8 bases. The V gene's germline CDR1 is SGDLS and CDR2 YYNGEE. V dropped 0 bases and J dropped 10; count of bases not matched to a gene: 6. The CDR3 consists of 14 residues. CDR3 sequence reads: CASSVAGQGREQFF. The CDR3 region has the DNA TGTGCCAGCAGCGTAGCCGGACAGGGACGGGAGCAGTTCTTC.

This clone was seen just once. CDR3 sequence reads: CASSTRDRTGETQYF. CDR3 bases: TGCGCCAGCAGCACCAGGGACAGGACGGGGGAGACCCAGTACTTC. The V and J genes are TRBV5-1 and TRBJ2-5, with TRBD1 matching 8 bases. Trimming at V came to 4 bases and at J to 5 bases, leaving 10 bases not matched to a gene. This CDR3 contains 15 residues. The germline CDR1 and CDR2 sequences are SGHRS and YFSETQ.

In this sample, this clone turned up a few times. This chain connects TRBV4-2 to TRBJ1-1; 7 bases match TRBD1. The CDR3 consists of 16 residues. The V gene end was trimmed by 4 bases and the J gene end by 7 bases; junction bases not matched to a gene: 15. CDR1 is LGHNA, CDR2 YNFKEQ, per germline. CDR3 amino acids: CASSRAQGGADNEAFF. Written as DNA, the CDR3 is TGTGCCAGCAGCCGAGCCCAAGGGGGCGCAGATAATGAAGCTTTCTTT.

This clone turned up a few times. The CDR3 region is CASSLGPAAGALTYEQYF. CDR3 nucleotides: TGCGCCAGCAGCTTGGGGCCGGCGGCGGGAGCCCTTACCTACGAGCAGTACTTC. The chain has TRBV5-1 and TRBJ2-7, with 7 bases fitting TRBD2. This CDR3 has 18 residues. Per germline, CDR1 SGHRS and CDR2 YFSETQ. V was pared by 0 bases and J by 2 bases, with 14 bases of the junction left unmatched. Complete variable domain (other parts from reference TRBV5-1 and TRBJ2-7): KAGVTQTPRYLIKTRGQQVTLSCSPISGHRSVSWYQQTPGQGLQFLFEYFSETQRNKGNFPGRFSGRQFSNSRSEMNVSTLELGDSALYLCASSLGPAAGALTYEQYFGPGTRLTVT.

This chain joins TRBV20-1 and TRBJ1-2; tentative D call: TRBD1 (5 bases). In germline, CDR1 is DFQATT, CDR2 SNEGSKA (reference sequence). The CDR3 extends over 11 amino acids. Trimming shortened V by 6 bases and J by 4 bases, and 9 bases separated the two germline ends. In DNA form, the CDR3 reads TGCAGTGCGACAGCCGGCTATGGCTACACCTTC. This sequence encodes CSATAGYGYTF.